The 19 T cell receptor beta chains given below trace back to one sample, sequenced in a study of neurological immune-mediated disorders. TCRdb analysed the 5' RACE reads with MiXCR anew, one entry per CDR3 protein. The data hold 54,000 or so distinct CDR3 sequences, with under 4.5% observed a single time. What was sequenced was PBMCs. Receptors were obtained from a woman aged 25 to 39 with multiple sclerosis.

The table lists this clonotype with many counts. The CDR3 region is CASSLGASGYTHEQYF. The CDR3 coding sequence is TGCGCCAGCAGCTTGGGTGCTAGCGGTTACACTCACGAGCAGTACTTC. The chain links TRBV5-1 to TRBJ2-7, with TRBD2 matching 7 bases. V shed 0 bases and J 5 bases; nucleotides not matched to a gene: 11. This CDR3 has 16 residues. Germline V gives CDR1 SGHRS, CDR2 YFSETQ.

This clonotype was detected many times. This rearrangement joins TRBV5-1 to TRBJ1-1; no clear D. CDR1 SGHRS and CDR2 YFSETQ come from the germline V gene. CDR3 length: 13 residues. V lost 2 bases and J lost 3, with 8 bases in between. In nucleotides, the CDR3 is TGCGCCAGCAGCTTCGTTACCGACACTGAAGCTTTCTTT. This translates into CASSFVTDTEAFF.

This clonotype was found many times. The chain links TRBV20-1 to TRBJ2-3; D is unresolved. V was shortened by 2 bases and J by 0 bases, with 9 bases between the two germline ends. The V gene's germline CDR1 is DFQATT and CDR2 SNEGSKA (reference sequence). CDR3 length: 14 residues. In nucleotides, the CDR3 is TGCAGTGCTAGAAGTCACCTTAGCACAGATACGCAGTATTTT. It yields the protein CSARSHLSTDTQYF.

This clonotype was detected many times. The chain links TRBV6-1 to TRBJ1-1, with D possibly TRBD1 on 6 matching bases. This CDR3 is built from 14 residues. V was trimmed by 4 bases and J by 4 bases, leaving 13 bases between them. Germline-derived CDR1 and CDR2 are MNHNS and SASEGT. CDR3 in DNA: TGTGCCAGCAGTGCGTACAGGGTCGGCACTGAAGCTTTCTTT. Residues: CASSAYRVGTEAFF.

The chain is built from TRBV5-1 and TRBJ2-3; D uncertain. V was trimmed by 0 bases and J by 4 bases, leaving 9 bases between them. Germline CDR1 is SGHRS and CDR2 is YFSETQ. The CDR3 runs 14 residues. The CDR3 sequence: CASSLGVLADTQYF. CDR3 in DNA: TGCGCCAGCAGCTTGGGGGTTTTGGCAGATACGCAGTATTTT.

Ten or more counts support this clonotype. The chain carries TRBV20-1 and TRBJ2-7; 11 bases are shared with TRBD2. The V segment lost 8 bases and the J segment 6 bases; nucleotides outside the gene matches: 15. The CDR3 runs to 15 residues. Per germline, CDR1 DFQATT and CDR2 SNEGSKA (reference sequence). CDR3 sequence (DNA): TGCAGTCCCTACGACCCTGCTAGCGGGAGGAGCGAGCAGTACTTC. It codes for CSPYDPASGRSEQYF.

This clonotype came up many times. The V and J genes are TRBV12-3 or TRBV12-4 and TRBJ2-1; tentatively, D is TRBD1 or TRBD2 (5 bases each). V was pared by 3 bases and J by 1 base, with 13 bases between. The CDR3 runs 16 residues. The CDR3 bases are TGTGCCAGCAGTTTTAGAGGGGCCGGGTCCTACAATGAGCAGTTCTTC. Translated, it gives CASSFRGAGSYNEQFF.

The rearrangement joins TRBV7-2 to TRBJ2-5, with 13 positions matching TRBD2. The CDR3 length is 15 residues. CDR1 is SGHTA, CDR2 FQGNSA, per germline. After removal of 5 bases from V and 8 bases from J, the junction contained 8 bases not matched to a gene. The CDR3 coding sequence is TGTGCCAGCAGCCCAGGGACTAGCGGGATACGTACCCAGTACTTC. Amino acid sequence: CASSPGTSGIRTQYF.

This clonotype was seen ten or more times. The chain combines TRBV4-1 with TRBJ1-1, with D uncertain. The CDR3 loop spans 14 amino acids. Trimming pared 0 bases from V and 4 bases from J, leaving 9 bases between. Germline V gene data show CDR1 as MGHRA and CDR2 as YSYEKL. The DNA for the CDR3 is TGCGCCAGCAGCCAAGATAGTCTTGGCACTGAAGCTTTCTTT. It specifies CASSQDSLGTEAFF.

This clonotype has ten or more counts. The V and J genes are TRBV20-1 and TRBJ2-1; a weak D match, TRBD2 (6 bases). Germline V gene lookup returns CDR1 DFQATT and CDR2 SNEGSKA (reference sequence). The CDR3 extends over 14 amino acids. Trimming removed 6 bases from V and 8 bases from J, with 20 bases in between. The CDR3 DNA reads TGCAGTGCCAGAAAAGCGGAGGGAGAAGATGAGCAGTTCTTC. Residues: CSARKAEGEDEQFF.

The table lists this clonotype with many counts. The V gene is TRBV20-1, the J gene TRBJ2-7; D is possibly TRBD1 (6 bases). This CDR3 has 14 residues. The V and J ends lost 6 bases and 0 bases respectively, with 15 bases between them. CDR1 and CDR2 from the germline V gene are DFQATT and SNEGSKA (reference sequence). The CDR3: CSAQTGISSYEQYF. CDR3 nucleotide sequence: TGCAGTGCGCAAACAGGGATTAGCTCCTACGAGCAGTACTTC.

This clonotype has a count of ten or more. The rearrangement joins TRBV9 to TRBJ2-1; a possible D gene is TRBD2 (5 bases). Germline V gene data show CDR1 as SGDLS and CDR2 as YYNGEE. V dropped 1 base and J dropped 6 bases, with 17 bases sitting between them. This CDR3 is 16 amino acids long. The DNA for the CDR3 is TGTGCCAGCAGCGTATCCCGAGACCCACGGGGCAATGAGCAGTTCTTC. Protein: CASSVSRDPRGNEQFF.

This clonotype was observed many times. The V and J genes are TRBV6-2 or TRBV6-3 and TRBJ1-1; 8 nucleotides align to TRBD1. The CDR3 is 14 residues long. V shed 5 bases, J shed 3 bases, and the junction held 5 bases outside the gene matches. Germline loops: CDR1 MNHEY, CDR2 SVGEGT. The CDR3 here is CASSLAGGYTEAFF. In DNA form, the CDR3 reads TGTGCCAGCAGTCTGGCAGGGGGCTACACTGAAGCTTTCTTT.

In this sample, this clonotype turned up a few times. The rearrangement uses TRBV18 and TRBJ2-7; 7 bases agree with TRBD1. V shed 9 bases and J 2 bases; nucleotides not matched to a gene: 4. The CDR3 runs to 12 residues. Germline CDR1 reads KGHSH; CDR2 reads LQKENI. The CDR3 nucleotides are TGTGCCAGTATGACAGGGACCTACGAGCAGTACTTC. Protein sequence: CASMTGTYEQYF.

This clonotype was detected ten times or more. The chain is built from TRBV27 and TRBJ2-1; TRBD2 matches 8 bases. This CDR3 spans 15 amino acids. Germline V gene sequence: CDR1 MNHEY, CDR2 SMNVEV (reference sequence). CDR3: CGSKLAGGGTNEQFF. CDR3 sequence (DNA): TGTGGATCGAAGCTGGCGGGAGGAGGGACGAATGAGCAGTTCTTC.

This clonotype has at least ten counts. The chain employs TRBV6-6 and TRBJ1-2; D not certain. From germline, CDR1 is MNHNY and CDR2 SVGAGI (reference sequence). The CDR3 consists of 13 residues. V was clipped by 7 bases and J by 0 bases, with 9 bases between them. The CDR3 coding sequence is TGTGCCAGCATTGGCGGCGCTAACTATGGCTACACCTTC. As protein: CASIGGANYGYTF.

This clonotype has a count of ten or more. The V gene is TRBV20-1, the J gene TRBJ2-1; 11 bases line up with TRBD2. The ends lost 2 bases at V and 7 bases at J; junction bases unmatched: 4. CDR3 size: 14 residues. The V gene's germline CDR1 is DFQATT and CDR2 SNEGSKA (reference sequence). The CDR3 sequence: CSARIAGGINEQFF. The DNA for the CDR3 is TGCAGTGCTAGAATAGCGGGGGGGATAAATGAGCAGTTCTTC.

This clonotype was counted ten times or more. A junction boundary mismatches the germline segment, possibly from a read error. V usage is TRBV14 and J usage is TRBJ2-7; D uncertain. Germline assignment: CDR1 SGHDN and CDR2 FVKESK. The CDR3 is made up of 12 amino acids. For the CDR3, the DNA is TGTGCCAGCAGCCAAGTTTCGGCCCAGCCGGTCTTC. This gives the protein CASSQVSAQPVF.

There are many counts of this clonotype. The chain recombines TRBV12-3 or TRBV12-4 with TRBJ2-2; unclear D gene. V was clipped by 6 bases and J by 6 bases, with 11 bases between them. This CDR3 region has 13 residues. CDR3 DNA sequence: TGTGCCAGCAGCCTCATCTTCGCCGGGGAGCTGTTTTTT. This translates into CASSLIFAGELFF.